Below are 25 T cell receptor beta chains sequenced from a single sample in a study of cytomegalovirus exposure and HLA in healthy donors. The study ran its PCR with 60 Vbeta and 13 Jbeta primers. Profiling relied on immunoSEQ multiplex PCR, and the TCRdb table lists in-frame clones only, not all of them. The listing contains about 150,000 clones. Sequenced material: PBMCs. These receptors were taken from a woman aged 45-60 years in good health and CMV-seronegative.

This chain uses TRBV6-5 with TRBJ1-3, with 7 bases lining up with TRBD1. This CDR3 comprises 13 residues. V lost 9 bases, J lost 4 bases, and 6 bases stayed unmatched. CDR1 is MNHEY and CDR2 is SVGAGI in the germline V gene. The CDR3 here is CASSRGLGNTIYF. The CDR3 bases are TGTGCCAGTTCGAGGGGGCTAGGAAACACCATATATTTT.

This chain connects TRBV9 to TRBJ2-3; D is possibly TRBD1 (5 bases). There are 16 residues in the CDR3. Per germline, CDR1 SGDLS and CDR2 YYNGEE. Trimming left V 0 bases short and J 4 bases short, with 15 bases between. CDR3 region: CASSVAEQGVADTQYF. CDR3 sequence (DNA): TGTGCCAGCAGCGTAGCTGAGCAGGGTGTAGCAGATACGCAGTATTTT. Drawing the rest from reference TRBV9 and TRBJ2-3, the complete variable domain is DSGVTQTPKHLITATGQRVTLRCSPRSGDLSVYWYQQSLDQGLQFLIQYYNGEERAKGNILERFSAQQFPDLHSELNLSSLELGDSALYFCASSVAEQGVADTQYFGPGTRLTVL.

The J gene is TRBJ1-1, the V gene TRBV19; D unresolved. Per germline, CDR1 LNHDA and CDR2 SQIVND (reference sequence). This CDR3 is 13 amino acids long. The V end was cut by 0 bases, the J end by 1 base, with 3 bases between. This CDR3 is CASSIDRNTEAFF. In DNA, the CDR3 is TGTGCCAGTAGTATAGACAGGAACACTGAAGCTTTCTTT.

The gene calls are TRBV7-6 and TRBJ2-7, with 11 nucleotides matching TRBD2. Germline V lookup: CDR1 SGHVS, CDR2 FNYEAQ. Trimming cost V 5 bases and J 0 bases; bases outside gene matches: 6. There are 16 residues in the CDR3. The CDR3 is CASSDWGLADSYEQYF. The CDR3, as DNA: TGTGCCAGCAGCGATTGGGGACTAGCGGACTCCTACGAGCAGTACTTC.

This chain joins TRBV7-9 and TRBJ2-2, with 7 bases identical to TRBD1. J gave up 2 bases and V 4 bases, and 7 bases lay outside the gene matches. Per the germline V gene, CDR1 is SEHNR and CDR2 is FQNEAQ (reference sequence). The CDR3 contains 16 residues. The CDR3 DNA follows: TGTGCCAGCAGCTCTCCGACAGGGCTAAACACCGGGGAGCTGTTTTTT. Its translation is CASSSPTGLNTGELFF. The full variable domain, rest sourced from reference TRBV7-9 and TRBJ2-2, is DTGVSQNPRHKITKRGQNVTFRCDPISEHNRLYWYRQTLGQGPEFLTYFQNEAQLEKSRLLSDRFSAERPKGSFSTLEIQRTEQGDSAMYLCASSSPTGLNTGELFFGEGSRLTVL.

V and J are TRBV7-9 and TRBJ1-1; no clear D. V lost 1 base and J 4 bases, leaving 13 bases between the germline ends. CDR1 is SEHNR and CDR2 is FQNEAQ in the germline V gene (reference sequence). The CDR3 contains 15 residues. The CDR3 sequence is CASSLVGGWSTEAFF. The CDR3 DNA is TGTGCCAGCAGCTTAGTTGGCGGCTGGTCCACTGAAGCTTTCTTT.

The chain couples TRBV30 to TRBJ1-1; D perhaps matches TRBD1 (6 bases). Trimming took off 8 bases at V and 0 bases at J, with 16 bases between the two ends. CDR3 length: 14 residues. Germline CDR1 GTSNPN, CDR2 SVGIG (reference sequence). CDR3 in DNA: TGTGCCGTGTTAGGGGGAAATATGAACACTGAAGCTTTCTTT. Protein: CAVLGGNMNTEAFF.

The CDR3 DNA sequence: TGTGCCAGCAGCTTAGGACTAGCGGCCTCCTACGAGCAGTACTTC. It translates to CASSLGLAASYEQYF. The V and J genes are TRBV7-2 and TRBJ2-7; the match to TRBD2 covers 9 bases. From germline, CDR1 is SGHTA and CDR2 FQGNSA. The CDR3 is 15 amino acids. V gave up 1 base and J gave up 0 bases; unmatched junction bases: 1.

This chain uses TRBV15 with TRBJ1-2; D is perhaps TRBD1 (5 bases). The CDR3 contains 18 residues. Germline V gene lookup returns CDR1 LNHNV and CDR2 YYDKDF (reference sequence). Trimming cost V 0 bases and J 4 bases, with 21 bases left between them. The CDR3 protein is CATSREGVVARRGYGYTF. The DNA of the CDR3 is TGTGCCACCAGCAGAGAGGGGGTAGTAGCGAGGCGGGGCTATGGCTACACCTTC.

The chain carries TRBV28 and TRBJ1-3, with D uncertain. The CDR3 has 16 amino acids. Germline values: CDR1 MDHEN, CDR2 SYDVKM. V lost 5 bases and J lost 4, with 18 bases in between. CDR3: CASSPPEGSGGNTIYF. The CDR3 nucleotides read TGTGCCAGCAGTCCCCCGGAGGGAAGCGGAGGAAACACCATATATTTT. The variable domain in full, with the rest retrieved from reference TRBV28 and TRBJ1-3, is DVKVTQSSRYLVKRTGEKVFLECVQDMDHENMFWYRQDPGLGLRLIYFSYDVKMKEKGDIPEGYSVSREKKERFSLILESASTNQTSMYLCASSPPEGSGGNTIYFGEGSWLTVV.

CDR3 sequence reads: CASSFHPRDSVPYEQYF. The CDR3 DNA reads as TGTGCCAGCAGTTTCCATCCCCGGGACAGTGTCCCCTACGAGCAGTACTTC. This chain joins TRBV27 and TRBJ2-7; 7 bases fit TRBD1. This CDR3 is built from 17 residues. The J segment lost 2 bases and the V segment lost 3 bases, leaving 13 bases of the junction unmatched. Germline CDR1 is MNHEY and CDR2 is SMNVEV (reference sequence).

V is TRBV4-1 and J is TRBJ1-3; D is undetermined. Germline assignment: CDR1 MGHRA and CDR2 YSYEKL. The CDR3 has 14 residues. Trimming stripped 2 bases from V and 0 bases from J, with 5 bases between. CDR3 coding DNA: TGCGCCAGCAGCCAACCCTACTCTGGAAACACCATATATTTT. This gives the protein CASSQPYSGNTIYF.

The rearrangement links TRBV30 to TRBJ1-6; the D is unclear. This CDR3 contains 13 residues. The germline V and J ends were trimmed by 3 bases and 8 bases, with 11 bases remaining between them. Germline CDR1 reads GTSNPN; CDR2 reads SVGIG (reference sequence). CDR3 in DNA: TGTGCCTGGAGAGTACAGAGAGATTCACCCCTCCACTTT. As protein: CAWRVQRDSPLHF.

This chain links TRBV5-1 with TRBJ2-1; TRBD2 aligns across 7 bases. The germline V gene has CDR1 SGHRS and CDR2 YFSETQ. The CDR3 loop spans 16 amino acids. Germline trimming cut 4 bases from V and 0 bases from J; bases unmatched to any gene: 7. CDR3 sequence reads: CASSAGLGSSYNEQFF. The CDR3 DNA is TGCGCCAGCAGCGCCGGACTAGGCTCCTCCTACAATGAGCAGTTCTTC.

The gene calls are TRBV10-3 and TRBJ2-3; 8 bases are shared with TRBD2. Germline CDR1 is ENHRY and CDR2 is SYGVKD. The V gene end was trimmed by 0 bases and the J gene end by 5 bases; junction bases not matched to a gene: 7. This CDR3 has 16 amino acids. The CDR3 region is CAISESLGLGLDTQYF. CDR3 sequence (DNA): TGTGCCATCAGTGAGTCTCTGGGACTAGGGTTAGATACGCAGTATTTT.

The chain joins TRBV5-1 to TRBJ2-2; 9 bases line up with TRBD2. The V gene end was trimmed by 3 bases and the J gene end by 4 bases; junction bases not matched to a gene: 4. Germline values: CDR1 SGHRS, CDR2 YFSETQ. The CDR3 has 15 residues. CDR3 DNA sequence: TGCGCCAGCAGCTCTAGCGGGATGGGCACCGGGGAGCTGTTTTTT. It yields the protein CASSSSGMGTGELFF.

For the CDR3, the DNA is TGTGCCTGGCGGACAAGCCGCAATCAGCCCCAGCATTTT. The encoded protein is CAWRTSRNQPQHF. V gene TRBV30 combines with J gene TRBJ1-5; D is perhaps TRBD1 (5 bases). Germline CDR1 GTSNPN, CDR2 SVGIG (reference sequence). V shed 5 bases and J shed 2 bases, with 10 bases lying between them. The CDR3 runs to 13 residues.

This chain links TRBV7-2 with TRBJ2-7, with D hard to call. This CDR3 is 12 amino acids long. CDR1 is SGHTA and CDR2 is FQGNSA in the germline V gene. Trimming took 8 bases from V and 0 from J, leaving 8 bases between them. The chain's CDR3 is CASLDSSYEQYF. DNA of the CDR3: TGTGCCAGCCTAGACTCCTCCTACGAGCAGTACTTC.

Remarks on this clone: The identical CDR3 is also encoded by other nucleotide sequences in the sample. The CDR3 spells CSVGNRGISGNTIYF. The CDR3 nucleotides are TGCAGCGTTGGGAATCGGGGGATCTCTGGAAACACCATATATTTT. The J gene is TRBJ1-3, the V gene TRBV29-1, with a possible D match to TRBD1 (5 bases). V was cut by 4 bases and J by 0 bases, with 13 bases left in between. Germline V gene data show CDR1 as SQVTM and CDR2 as ANQGSEA. CDR3 length equals 15 residues.

J is TRBJ1-5 and V is TRBV6-1; D is unresolved. V was trimmed by 5 bases and J by 14 bases, leaving 19 bases between them. Germline CDR1 reads MNHNS; CDR2 reads SASEGT. The CDR3 consists of 13 residues. CDR3 bases: TGTGCCAGCAGTTCCCCGAGTGTTTCCCCGGAGCATTTT. It specifies CASSSPSVSPEHF.

The V call is TRBV7-2, the J call TRBJ2-7, with 10 bases lining up with TRBD2. This CDR3 spans 16 amino acids. J lost 2 bases, V lost 1 base, and 5 bases had no gene match. Germline-derived CDR1 and CDR2 are SGHTA and FQGNSA. In DNA, the CDR3 is TGTGCCAGCAGCTTAGGGGCTAGCGGGGGCCCCTACGAGCAGTACTTC. This translates into CASSLGASGGPYEQYF.

The genes are TRBV6-1 and TRBJ1-5; weak D call: TRBD1 (6 bases). The V end lost 6 bases, the J end lost 2 bases, and 11 bases lay between the germline ends. This CDR3 has 14 residues. CDR1 is MNHNS, CDR2 SASEGT, per germline. The CDR3 region is CASRQGWGNQPQHF. CDR3 sequence (DNA): TGTGCCAGCAGACAGGGTTGGGGCAATCAGCCCCAGCATTTT.

This chain joins TRBV4-3 and TRBJ1-2; no firm D call. From germline, CDR1 is LGHNA and CDR2 YSLEER. The CDR3 consists of 15 residues. V was trimmed by 0 bases and J by 2 bases, leaving 10 bases between them. The CDR3: CASSQDFSGNYGYTF. In nucleotides, the CDR3 is TGCGCCAGCAGCCAAGATTTTTCGGGGAACTATGGCTACACCTTC.

The genes are TRBV9 and TRBJ2-2, with TRBD2 matching 10 bases. V lost 0 bases to trimming and J lost 6 bases; unmatched junction nucleotides: 2. The CDR3 has 15 amino acids. Germline V gene data show CDR1 as SGDLS and CDR2 as YYNGEE. The CDR3 is CASSVGLAGAGELFF. Written as DNA, the CDR3 is TGTGCCAGCAGCGTAGGTCTAGCGGGGGCCGGGGAGCTGTTTTTT.

The chain joins TRBV9 to TRBJ2-1; possible D gene TRBD2, 5 bases. The germline V and J ends were trimmed by 5 bases and 9 bases, with 18 bases remaining between them. Germline loops: CDR1 SGDLS, CDR2 YYNGEE. There are 14 residues in the CDR3. The CDR3 DNA sequence: TGTGCCAGCAGTTATTCCAGCGGAGGCGGTGAGCAGTTCTTC. Translated, it gives CASSYSSGGGEQFF.